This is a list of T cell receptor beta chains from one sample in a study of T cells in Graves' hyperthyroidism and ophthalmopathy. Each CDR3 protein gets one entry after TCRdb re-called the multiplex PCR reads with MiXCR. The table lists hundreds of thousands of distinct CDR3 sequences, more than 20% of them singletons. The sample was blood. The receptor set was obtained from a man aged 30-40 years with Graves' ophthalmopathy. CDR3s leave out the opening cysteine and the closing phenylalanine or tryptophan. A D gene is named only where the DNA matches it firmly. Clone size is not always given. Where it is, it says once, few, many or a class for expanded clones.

cdr3_aa: ASSEALAPHEQF
v_call: TRBV2
d_call: NA
j_call: TRBJ2-1
clone_size: NA

cdr3_aa: ASRAAGGPNEQF
v_call: TRBV5-1
d_call: TRBD2
j_call: TRBJ2-1
clone_size: NA

cdr3_aa: ASSLAAGPETQY
v_call: TRBV7-6
d_call: NA
j_call: TRBJ2-5
clone_size: NA

cdr3_aa: ASSRTPTGDEQF
v_call: TRBV4-1
d_call: TRBD1
j_call: TRBJ2-1
clone_size: NA

cdr3_aa: SARKALAGWDEQF
v_call: TRBV20-1
d_call: TRBD2
j_call: TRBJ2-1
clone_size: NA

cdr3_aa: SVEVGGDTEAF
v_call: TRBV29-1
d_call: NA
j_call: TRBJ1-1
clone_size: NA

cdr3_aa: ASTRGQNYEQY
v_call: TRBV28
d_call: NA
j_call: TRBJ2-7
clone_size: NA

cdr3_aa: ASSLRGQGAIYEQY
v_call: TRBV12-3/TRBV12-4
d_call: TRBD1
j_call: TRBJ2-7
clone_size: NA

cdr3_aa: AGSPPNATSTDTQY
v_call: TRBV18
d_call: NA
j_call: TRBJ2-3
clone_size: NA

cdr3_aa: ASSPESGAEQY
v_call: TRBV12-3/TRBV12-4
d_call: NA
j_call: TRBJ2-7
clone_size: few

cdr3_aa: ASSEQVAGNYEQY
v_call: TRBV7-9
d_call: TRBD2
j_call: TRBJ2-7
clone_size: few

cdr3_aa: ASRRLNSGRADNEQF
v_call: TRBV27
d_call: TRBD2
j_call: TRBJ2-1
clone_size: NA

cdr3_aa: ASTYLDEQY
v_call: TRBV2
d_call: NA
j_call: TRBJ2-7
clone_size: many

cdr3_aa: SAREPGAGYEQY
v_call: TRBV20-1
d_call: NA
j_call: TRBJ2-7
clone_size: NA

cdr3_aa: ASSRTIGYEQY
v_call: TRBV27
d_call: NA
j_call: TRBJ2-7
clone_size: many

cdr3_aa: SDRESGGPHEQF
v_call: TRBV29-1
d_call: TRBD2
j_call: TRBJ2-1
clone_size: few

cdr3_aa: ASSQTPGLRLNTGELF
v_call: TRBV7-3
d_call: NA
j_call: TRBJ2-2
clone_size: NA

cdr3_aa: ASSFSVGQLYEQY
v_call: TRBV12-3/TRBV12-4
d_call: NA
j_call: TRBJ2-7
clone_size: NA

cdr3_aa: ASTTPAAAGANVLT
v_call: TRBV28
d_call: NA
j_call: TRBJ2-6
clone_size: NA

cdr3_aa: ASSYVGGFIEQY
v_call: TRBV6-5
d_call: TRBD1
j_call: TRBJ2-7
clone_size: NA

cdr3_aa: ASRARDSQGGPLDNEQF
v_call: TRBV7-9
d_call: NA
j_call: TRBJ2-1
clone_size: NA

cdr3_aa: ASSLSQGAYEQY
v_call: TRBV27
d_call: TRBD1
j_call: TRBJ2-7
clone_size: many

cdr3_aa: ASSIKNTEAF
v_call: TRBV19
d_call: NA
j_call: TRBJ1-1
clone_size: once

cdr3_aa: ASSLEGSSGQY
v_call: TRBV5-1
d_call: NA
j_call: TRBJ2-7
clone_size: few

cdr3_aa: ASRMTGDSPLH
v_call: TRBV28
d_call: TRBD1
j_call: TRBJ1-6
clone_size: many

cdr3_aa: ASSLAGGVTYNEQF
v_call: TRBV7-2
d_call: TRBD2
j_call: TRBJ2-1
clone_size: NA

cdr3_aa: ASSPAGTSGADTQY
v_call: TRBV18
d_call: TRBD2
j_call: TRBJ2-3
clone_size: NA

cdr3_aa: ASSVAPSETEQY
v_call: TRBV9
d_call: NA
j_call: TRBJ2-7
clone_size: few

cdr3_aa: SARETASGNTIY
v_call: TRBV20-1
d_call: NA
j_call: TRBJ1-3
clone_size: many

cdr3_aa: ASSPPRLADKSYNEQF
v_call: TRBV28
d_call: TRBD2
j_call: TRBJ2-1
clone_size: NA

cdr3_aa: ASNHFDPGDTEAF
v_call: TRBV28
d_call: NA
j_call: TRBJ1-1
clone_size: many

cdr3_aa: ASSVGLAGLTDTQY
v_call: TRBV9
d_call: TRBD2
j_call: TRBJ2-3
clone_size: NA

cdr3_aa: AISESLEVGNIQY
v_call: TRBV10-3
d_call: NA
j_call: TRBJ2-4
clone_size: NA

cdr3_aa: ASSPIGGGGNEQF
v_call: TRBV18
d_call: NA
j_call: TRBJ2-1
clone_size: few

cdr3_aa: ASSLAQLAGVYNEQF
v_call: TRBV7-9
d_call: TRBD2
j_call: TRBJ2-1
clone_size: NA

cdr3_aa: ASGDRRGEQF
v_call: TRBV28
d_call: NA
j_call: TRBJ2-1
clone_size: few

cdr3_aa: SARALAGGMNEQF
v_call: TRBV20-1
d_call: TRBD2
j_call: TRBJ2-1
clone_size: NA

cdr3_aa: ASRQTPMNTEAF
v_call: TRBV6-2/TRBV6-3
d_call: NA
j_call: TRBJ1-1
clone_size: many

cdr3_aa: ASSLGGRVYGYT
v_call: TRBV7-9
d_call: NA
j_call: TRBJ1-2
clone_size: NA

cdr3_aa: ASSQDRNTIY
v_call: TRBV3-1
d_call: NA
j_call: TRBJ1-3
clone_size: few

cdr3_aa: ASSANQGARAGAF
v_call: TRBV7-2
d_call: TRBD1
j_call: TRBJ1-1
clone_size: many

cdr3_aa: ASSYSSGSALLKQY
v_call: TRBV6-2/TRBV6-3
d_call: NA
j_call: TRBJ2-7
clone_size: few

cdr3_aa: ASSEAPGQNTEAF
v_call: TRBV2
d_call: NA
j_call: TRBJ1-1
clone_size: few

cdr3_aa: SARDRGPSGNTGELF
v_call: TRBV20-1
d_call: TRBD2
j_call: TRBJ2-2
clone_size: NA

cdr3_aa: ASSQPGSGQSNEQY
v_call: TRBV4-1
d_call: NA
j_call: TRBJ2-7
clone_size: few

cdr3_aa: ASSLDPPQTTNEKLF
v_call: TRBV7-6
d_call: NA
j_call: TRBJ1-4
clone_size: few

cdr3_aa: ASSPGWVGELF
v_call: TRBV27
d_call: NA
j_call: TRBJ2-2
clone_size: few

cdr3_aa: ASKGAGNTEAF
v_call: TRBV2
d_call: TRBD1
j_call: TRBJ1-1
clone_size: NA

cdr3_aa: ASSWWDAGGMETQY
v_call: TRBV5-6
d_call: NA
j_call: TRBJ2-5
clone_size: NA

cdr3_aa: ASSVGGYRGPITEAF
v_call: TRBV9
d_call: TRBD1
j_call: TRBJ1-1
clone_size: few

cdr3_aa: AWSAGTGGGQPQH
v_call: TRBV30
d_call: TRBD1
j_call: TRBJ1-5
clone_size: many

cdr3_aa: ASLAGGPSKQF
v_call: TRBV6-1
d_call: TRBD2
j_call: TRBJ2-1
clone_size: NA